What follows are 26 T cell receptor beta chains derived from one specimen sequenced in a study of CD4 and CD8 cells across lung adenocarcinoma regions. One entry per CDR3 protein results from TCRdb running MiXCR on the PCR reads. The sample shows 15,000 to 20,000 distinct CDR3 sequences, 40% to 60% of them seen only once. What was sequenced was CD8+ T cells from the margin of a lung tumor. The receptor source for this set is a male donor with lung adenocarcinoma. The CD4 and CD8 labels of this study may be unreliable.

Worth noting for this clonotype: A much larger clone sits a single nucleotide away, making a read error possible. The chain is built from TRBV27 and TRBJ2-1, with TRBD2 matching 9 bases. The CDR3 length is 16 residues. The germline CDR1 and CDR2 sequences are MNHEY and SMNVEV (reference sequence). Unmatched junction bases numbered 19, after V lost 9 bases and J lost 10 bases. CDR3 sequence: CASLPTLGLAFYEQFF. CDR3 nucleotide sequence: TGTGCCAGTCTCCCAACGCTGGGACTAGCATTCTACGAGCAGTTCTTC.

This clonotype was detected a few times. The CDR3 DNA follows: TGTGCCAGCACAGGGGGGGGGGGGTGGGATGAGCAGTTCTTC. Encoded protein: CASTGGGGWDEQFF. The chain links TRBV6-1 to TRBJ2-1; D is perhaps TRBD1 or TRBD2 (7 bases each). V was shortened by 7 bases and J by 8 bases, with 18 bases between the two germline ends. Germline lookup yields CDR1 MNHNS and CDR2 SASEGT. The CDR3 loop spans 14 amino acids.

By share of the sample, this clonotype is medium-sized. The chain carries TRBV6-1 and TRBJ2-5; 7 bases match TRBD1. Germline loops: CDR1 MNHNS, CDR2 SASEGT. Trimming removed 1 base from V and 11 bases from J; junction bases left unmatched: 7. The length of the CDR3 is 13 residues. This CDR3 reads CASSEGQGLGQYF. The CDR3 DNA sequence: TGTGCCAGCAGTGAAGGACAGGGCTTGGGGCAGTACTTC.

The chain has TRBV27 and TRBJ2-2, with D perhaps matching TRBD1 or TRBD2 (7 bases each). The germline V gene has CDR1 MNHEY and CDR2 SMNVEV (reference sequence). V dropped 9 bases and J dropped 16 bases, with 30 bases sitting between them. This CDR3 comprises 15 residues. The CDR3 reads CARGFQGGGTGAQFF. In nucleotides, the CDR3 is TGTGCCAGGGGTTTCCAGGGGGGGGGCACCGGGGCGCAGTTTTTT.

The rearrangement joins TRBV7-2 to TRBJ2-1, with D possibly TRBD2 on 6 matching bases. Near its end, the DNA agrees better with TRBJ2-7, so the J call may be wrong. From germline, CDR1 is SGHTA and CDR2 FQGNSA. The CDR3 has 15 amino acids. The CDR3 sequence: CASSQSGGTYYEQYF. The CDR3 DNA reads as TGTGCCAGCAGCCAATCCGGCGGGACCTACTACGAGCAGTACTTC.

The chain employs TRBV7-2 and TRBJ1-1; possibly TRBD1 for D (6 bases). The V end was cut by 3 bases, the J end by 7 bases, with 12 bases between. The CDR3 extends over 13 amino acids. Germline lookup yields CDR1 SGHTA and CDR2 FQGNSA. The DNA for the CDR3 is TGTGCCAGCAGCTTTAAACAGGGAGGTGAAGCTTTCTTT. Protein sequence: CASSFKQGGEAFF.

This clonotype has just a few counts. The chain carries TRBV9 and TRBJ2-3; possibly TRBD2 for D (5 bases). The germline V gene encodes CDR1 SGDLS and CDR2 YYNGEE. V was trimmed by 2 bases and J by 0 bases, leaving 10 bases between them. The CDR3 has 15 amino acids. This CDR3 reads CASSVGSVSTDTQYF. The CDR3 DNA is TGTGCCAGCAGCGTTGGTAGCGTGAGCACAGATACGCAGTATTTT.

This clonotype was counted a few times. Germline and junction disagree at one end, which may indicate a read error. CDR3: CAQIIKKKKF. Written as DNA, the CDR3 is TGTGCCCAGATAATTAAAAAAAAAAAATTT. V and J are TRBV28 and TRBJ2-1, with D uncertain. The germline CDR1 and CDR2 sequences are MDHEN and SYDVKM. The CDR3 runs 10 residues.

The V call is TRBV6-1, the J call TRBJ2-4; TRBD2 agrees at 8 bases. The DNA end lines up better with TRBJ2-3; the J call may be wrong. There are 14 residues in the CDR3. Germline loops: CDR1 MNHNS, CDR2 SASEGT. The CDR3 sequence: CGGTGGWAKDTQYF. The CDR3 DNA sequence: TGTGGCGGCACGGGGGGGTGGGCCAAAGACACGCAGTATTTT.

The V call is TRBV27, the J call TRBJ1-2, with TRBD1 matching 7 bases. Germline trimming cut 3 bases from V and 7 bases from J; bases unmatched to any gene: 8. CDR1 and CDR2 (germline): MNHEY, SMNVEV (reference sequence). This CDR3 contains 14 residues. CDR3 region: CASSFSDRAAGYTF. The CDR3 bases are TGTGCCAGCAGTTTCTCCGACAGGGCCGCTGGCTACACCTTC.

DNA of the CDR3: TGCAGTGCTAGCAGGGACTCGTCCTACGAGCAGTACTTC. Protein: CSASRDSSYEQYF. The rearrangement joins TRBV20-1 to TRBJ2-1; D might be TRBD2 (6 bases). The end of the DNA is better explained by TRBJ2-7, so the J call may be wrong. This CDR3 is built from 13 residues. Germline V CDR1 and CDR2: DFQATT, SNEGSKA (reference sequence).

The chain links TRBV6-1 to TRBJ1-4, with 8 bases that match TRBD1. Germline assignment: CDR1 MNHNS and CDR2 SASEGT. There are 15 residues in the CDR3. Losses at the gene ends were 6 bases for V and 10 bases for J; bases not matched to a gene: 13. CDR3 loop: CASRTGAGGIVKLFF. In nucleotides, the CDR3 is TGTGCCAGCAGGACAGGGGCTGGAGGAATCGTAAAACTGTTTTTT.

This rearrangement joins TRBV6-1 to TRBJ2-3; D remains ambiguous. Germline V gives CDR1 MNHNS, CDR2 SASEGT. V lost 7 bases, J lost 2 bases, and 7 bases lay in between. This CDR3 is 12 amino acids long. The CDR3 coding sequence is TGTGCCAGCAAGCGATCCACAGATACGCAGTATTTT. Its translation: CASKRSTDTQYF.

The chain is built from TRBV10-1 and TRBJ2-1; tentatively, D is TRBD2 (6 bases). CDR1 and CDR2 (germline): WNHNN, SYGVQD (reference sequence). This CDR3 contains 11 residues. V lost 6 bases and J lost 12, with 12 bases in between. As DNA, the CDR3 is TGCGCCAGCAGCCCGGGAGTTGGGCAGTTCTTC. Residues: CASSPGVGQFF.

In the case of this clonotype: It may be a read error: a sequence one base away is much more abundant. The CDR3 sequence: CASRDSGSRGEQFF. The CDR3 DNA sequence: TGTGCCAGCAGAGACAGTGGGTCGAGGGGGGAGCAGTTCTTC. V and J are TRBV6-1 and TRBJ2-1; perhaps TRBD1 as D (6 bases). Germline V gives CDR1 MNHNS, CDR2 SASEGT. V gave up 6 bases and J gave up 10 bases, with 19 bases separating them. The CDR3 is made up of 14 amino acids.

There are many counts of this clonotype. The chain is built from TRBV6-4 and TRBJ2-1; tentatively, D is TRBD2 (7 bases). The CDR3 runs to 15 residues. Deletions cut 4 bases from V and 2 bases from J, with 12 bases between. Germline values: CDR1 MRHNA, CDR2 SNTAGT. The CDR3 reads CASSVGGGTYNEQFF. Written as DNA, the CDR3 is TGTGCCAGCAGTGTCGGCGGGGGCACCTACAATGAGCAGTTCTTC.

V and J are TRBV4-1 and TRBJ1-4; possibly TRBD1 for D (6 bases). V was cut by 2 bases and J by 5 bases, with 12 bases left in between. Germline CDR1 and CDR2: MGHRA and YSYEKL. This CDR3 spans 15 amino acids. This chain's CDR3 is CASSQILGANEKLFF. CDR3 sequence (DNA): TGCGCCAGCAGCCAAATATTGGGGGCGAATGAAAAACTGTTTTTT.

This clonotype was seen once. One end of the junction does not line up with germline, which may come from a read error. The chain couples TRBV12-3 or TRBV12-4 to TRBJ2-4; D remains ambiguous. The length of the CDR3 is 13 residues. This chain's CDR3 is CARGLRAKNTQYF. Written as DNA, the CDR3 is TGTGCCAGGGGCCTGAGAGCCAAAAATACGCAGTACTTT.

The V call is TRBV6-1, the J call TRBJ2-1; D is ambiguous. The DNA end lines up better with TRBJ2-7; the J call may be wrong. The CDR3 is made up of 14 amino acids. Germline-derived CDR1 and CDR2 are MNHNS and SASEGT. Written as DNA, the CDR3 is TGTGCCAGCAGTGAAGTACGCCCGCCCAATGAGCAGTACTTC. Encoded protein: CASSEVRPPNEQYF.

The count of this clonotype is one. The gene calls are TRBV11-1 and TRBJ2-1; 8 nucleotides line up with TRBD1. The J call may be mistaken, given a closer DNA end match to TRBJ2-7. Germline loops: CDR1 SGHAT, CDR2 FQDESV (reference sequence). CDR3 length: 12 amino acids. The CDR3 nucleotides are TGTGCCAGCAGCATAGACAGGGGCGAGCAGTACTTC. As protein: CASSIDRGEQYF.

Worth noting for this clonotype: The germline gene is not matched at one end of the junction; a read error may be the cause. The V and J genes are TRBV6-1 and TRBJ2-3, with 7 nucleotides matching TRBD1. The J call is doubtful: the DNA matches TRBJ2-5 better. This CDR3 contains 14 residues. Germline CDR1 is MNHNS and CDR2 is SASEGT. The CDR3 sequence is CAGRGGREEDTQYF. The CDR3 region has the DNA TGTGCGGGCAGAGGGGGCCGTGAGGAAGATACCCAGTACTTC.

The chain carries TRBV4-1 and TRBJ2-4; weak D call: TRBD1 (6 bases). CDR1 and CDR2 from the germline V gene are MGHRA and YSYEKL. This CDR3 is 16 amino acids long. Trimming stripped 0 bases from V and 0 bases from J, with 9 bases between. Written as DNA, the CDR3 is TGCGCCAGCAGCCAAGATCAGGGGATAGCCAAAAACATTCAGTACTTC. This gives the protein CASSQDQGIAKNIQYF.

This chain connects TRBV7-2 to TRBJ2-7; D is unclear. V lost 5 bases and J 3 bases, leaving 17 bases between the germline ends. This CDR3 comprises 15 residues. Germline loops: CDR1 SGHTA, CDR2 FQGNSA. CDR3: CASSPAFSRHYEQYF. The CDR3 DNA reads as TGTGCCAGCAGCCCCGCCTTTTCAAGACACTACGAGCAGTACTTC.

This clonotype has only a few counts. The CDR3 nucleotides are TGTGCCAGCAGCGCAGACAGGGATCCCTCCTACAATGAGCAGTTCTTC. It yields the protein CASSADRDPSYNEQFF. The chain employs TRBV7-2 and TRBJ2-1; 7 positions agree with TRBD1. Germline trimming cut 5 bases from V and 0 bases from J; bases unmatched to any gene: 7. Germline lookup yields CDR1 SGHTA and CDR2 FQGNSA. The length of the CDR3 is 16 residues.

This chain connects TRBV6-1 to TRBJ2-1; a weak D match, TRBD2 (5 bases). V was trimmed by 6 bases and J by 4 bases, leaving 16 bases between them. The germline CDR1 and CDR2 sequences are MNHNS and SASEGT. The CDR3 runs to 15 residues. CDR3 in DNA: TGTGCCAGCAGGTGGGAAGTCGGGGATTACAATGAGCAGTTCTTC. Amino acid sequence: CASRWEVGDYNEQFF.

A remark on this clonotype: One end of the junction does not line up with germline, which may come from a read error. The V gene is TRBV6-1, the J gene TRBJ2-1; 7 positions match TRBD1. CDR1 and CDR2 (germline): MNHNS, SASEGT. This CDR3 has 16 residues. This CDR3 reads CASSETQTVGTDTQFF. CDR3 DNA: TGTGCCAGCAGTGAAACGCAGACTGTCGGGACAGATACGCAGTTTTTC.